Shown below are 8 T cell receptor beta chains from a single sample sequenced in a study of human T cells and chemical hapten exposure. The time point: pre-sensitization, week 0. Indicated treatment: therapeutic diphenylcyclopropenone sensitization with weekly scalp DPC. TCRdb passed the RACE reads through MiXCR, listing each CDR3 protein once. The table shows approximately 370,000 distinct CDR3 sequences, with around 5.5% occurring only once. This sample comprised whole blood, obtained in connection with sensitization to the hapten diphenylcyclopropenone (DPC). The source is a woman under 30 with alopecia areata. Some clones in this sample may be carry-over from other donors' samples.

The V and J genes are TRBV9 and TRBJ2-7, with 8 nucleotides matching TRBD1. The CDR3 is made up of 13 amino acids. The V segment lost 4 bases and the J segment 5 bases; nucleotides outside the gene matches: 5. In germline, CDR1 is SGDLS, CDR2 YYNGEE. CDR3 in DNA: TGTGCCAGCAGCCGGGGACAGGCGGACGAGCAGTACTTC. It codes for CASSRGQADEQYF.

This clonotype was counted once. The V gene is TRBV18, the J gene TRBJ2-5; D ambiguous. The CDR3 runs to 13 residues. V gave up 3 bases and J gave up 7 bases, with 12 bases separating them. Germline V CDR1 and CDR2: KGHSH, LQKENI. The DNA for the CDR3 is TGTGCCAGCTCACCGGAACAGTTGGGGACCCAGTACTTC. It specifies CASSPEQLGTQYF.

This chain uses TRBV29-1 with TRBJ1-3, with TRBD1 matching over 7 bases. Germline trimming cut 4 bases from V and 2 bases from J; bases unmatched to any gene: 2. The germline CDR1 and CDR2 sequences are SQVTM and ANQGSEA. This CDR3 contains 13 residues. The CDR3 spells CSVVTGAGNTIYF. The CDR3 DNA sequence: TGCAGCGTTGTTACAGGGGCTGGAAACACCATATATTTT.

This clonotype has a handful of counts. The gene calls are TRBV4-3 and TRBJ2-3; 11 positions match TRBD2. Germline CDR1 LGHNA, CDR2 YSLEER. The CDR3 is 16 amino acids. V dropped 1 base and J dropped 11; count of bases not matched to a gene: 11. The CDR3 spells CASSQVTELAGGLQYF. In nucleotides, the CDR3 is TGCGCCAGCAGCCAAGTCACGGAGCTAGCGGGGGGTCTGCAGTATTTT.

This clonotype was picked up many times. V is TRBV28 and J is TRBJ2-3, with 15 bases fitting TRBD2. CDR3 length equals 18 residues. Germline CDR1 MDHEN, CDR2 SYDVKM. V was clipped by 4 bases and J by 8 bases; unmatched bases: 13. The CDR3 spells CASSSPGTSGGSRGTQYF. The CDR3 DNA reads TGTGCCAGCAGTTCCCCCGGGACTAGCGGGGGGAGTCGCGGTACGCAGTATTTT.

The chain combines TRBV4-3 with TRBJ2-4, with a possible D match to TRBD2 (5 bases). The CDR3 is 16 residues long. Trimming removed 4 bases at V and 8 bases at J, with 21 bases between. Germline CDR1 and CDR2: LGHNA and YSLEER. The CDR3 region has the DNA TGCGCCAGCAGCCGTAGATGGGGTCGAGGGCTGGACATTCAGTACTTC. It encodes CASSRRWGRGLDIQYF.

This clonotype was counted many times. V usage is TRBV9 and J usage is TRBJ2-3; weak D call: TRBD2 (5 bases). This CDR3 is 15 amino acids long. The V and J ends lost 3 bases and 6 bases respectively, with 17 bases between them. Per germline, CDR1 SGDLS and CDR2 YYNGEE. The CDR3 DNA reads TGTGCCAGCAGCGAGGGAGACTTCCCGGGGGATACGCAGTATTTT. Its protein product is CASSEGDFPGDTQYF.

This clonotype was recorded many times. The genes are TRBV18 and TRBJ2-3; D is perhaps TRBD1 (7 bases). The V gene's germline CDR1 is KGHSH and CDR2 LQKENI. The V end was cut by 6 bases, the J end by 1 base, with 17 bases between. The CDR3 totals 16 residues. CDR3 amino acids: CASSTSGGFGTDTQYF. The CDR3 nucleotides are TGTGCCAGCTCTACCTCAGGGGGGTTTGGCACAGATACGCAGTATTTT.